This T cell receptor (beta chain) was captured by sequencing in a study of blood T cell repertoires in COVID-19. Overall study context: Researchers got acute and convalescent COVID-19 samples from the United States, Italy and Spain. Sources were T cells, B-cell-depleted T cells, or PBMCs; the material itself was cDNA or gDNA.

Study processing details: The assay estimated nucleated cells by amplifying reference gene primers. This table comes from immunoSEQ multiplex PCR, and its TCRdb copy is limited to in-frame clones, with some not included. For V, J and clone size, that table is used; D and trimming come from the DNA. The profile shows around 86,000 clones, 85% of them singletons. The CDR3 is made up of 16 amino acids. Germline CDR1 is MNHEY and CDR2 is SMNVEV (reference sequence). With 6 bases removed from V and 5 bases from J, the gap between germline ends came to 19 bases. Sequenced sample: peripheral blood. V is TRBV27 and J is TRBJ2-2; a possible D gene is TRBD1 (5 bases). This clonotype was obtained from an elderly man with acute or convalescent COVID-19. CDR3 nucleotides: TGTGCCAGCAGGCCCCCCAGGGCTATAGAGACCGGGGAGCTGTTTTTT. Residues: CASRPPRAIETGELFF.